The clone carrying this T cell receptor beta chain was seen more than once but under ten times. Its specificity is unknown. A sample-barcoded 5' primer and a J-beta primer mix were used in a second PCR of about 6 to 12 cycles. MiXCR, run by TCRdb on the 5' RACE reads, gives a single entry per CDR3 protein. The repertoire has around 990,000 distinct CDR3 sequences, around two fifths of them found once; the top ten carry around 13%. The data were obtained in a study of blood T cells in healthy people across ages. Healthy Caucasian individuals from Russia aged roughly 6 to 95 were enrolled as donors. The authors extracted at least 6 micrograms of total RNA per sample. Trimming took 1 base from V and 2 from J, leaving 10 bases between them. The germline gives CDR1 SGHAT, CDR2 FQNNGV. The CDR3 contains 15 residues. Study conclusions and caveats: PBMCs left unsorted prevented a conclusive naive versus antigen-experienced comparison.

The receptor was isolated from a man younger than 35 in good health. Material: blood. The genes are TRBV11-2 and TRBJ2-3; no firm D call. CDR3 sequence: CASSLAGKYTDTQYF. Here the CDR3 DNA reads TGTGCCAGCAGCTTAGCGGGCAAGTACACAGATACGCAGTATTTT.